This TCR beta chain was profiled in a study of shared T cell receptors in the human thymus. This clone was observed a single time. The DNA is left out, because the CDR3 cannot be placed on it with certainty; the CDR3 is given as TCRdb lists it. Libraries were prepared by immunoSEQ multiplex PCR; TCRdb keeps only in-frame clonotypes and omits some of them. The table includes about 710,000 clones, around 87% detected once. The same sample was also used in a study of human thymus T cells. This second study says: Donors were healthy Finnish babies undergoing corrective operations for congenital heart defects. Thymic repertoires overlap heavily among unrelated individuals, related research has reported.

The source of this sequence is a boy younger than two with a congenital heart defect. Sequenced: thymocytes.

CDR3 sequence: CASSFWPRDRVKDGYTF. The V call is TRBV28, the J call TRBJ1-2; the table's D call, TRBD1, has no DNA check behind it. The CDR3 is 17 residues long, counting both termini. CDR1 and CDR2 from the germline V gene are MDHEN and SYDVKM.